One sample yielded the 3 T cell receptor beta chains listed below, sequenced in a study of T-cell reconstitution after alpha-beta-depleted transplantation in children. Researchers prepared the TCRbeta library using unique molecular identifiers, the study reports. TCRdb redid the calling of the PCR reads with MiXCR, one entry per CDR3 protein. Among about 91,000 distinct CDR3 sequences listed, roughly 8% were seen once. Sequences were derived from PBMCs from the stem cell graft donor, sampled from the stem cell graft. The receptors stem from a human donor who donated a stem cell graft to a child with congenital amegakaryocytic thrombocytopenia.

This clonotype is judged medium-sized. J is TRBJ1-2 and V is TRBV12-3 or TRBV12-4; D remains unclear. CDR3 length equals 11 residues. V was cut by 6 bases and J by 8 bases, with 10 bases left in between. This chain's CDR3 is CASSSGYGYTF. As DNA, the CDR3 is TGTGCCAGCAGCTCGGGTTACGGCTACACCTTC.

This chain connects TRBV30 to TRBJ1-1; D possibly corresponds to TRBD1 (5 bases). Trimming left V 6 bases short and J 1 base short, with 9 bases between. The CDR3 totals 12 residues. The germline V gene encodes CDR1 GTSNPN and CDR2 SVGIG (reference sequence). The CDR3 here is CACSQGNTEAFF. The CDR3 DNA follows: TGTGCCTGCTCCCAGGGGAACACTGAAGCTTTCTTT.

The sample holds many counts of this clonotype. The chain recombines TRBV20-1 with TRBJ2-7, with 11 bases fitting TRBD2. Germline-derived CDR1 and CDR2 are DFQATT and SNEGSKA (reference sequence). This CDR3 region has 14 residues. V was pared by 6 bases and J by 3 bases, with 7 bases of the junction left unmatched. CDR3: CSAPTSGGLYEQYF. In DNA form, the CDR3 reads TGCAGTGCGCCTACTAGCGGGGGTCTCTACGAGCAGTACTTC.